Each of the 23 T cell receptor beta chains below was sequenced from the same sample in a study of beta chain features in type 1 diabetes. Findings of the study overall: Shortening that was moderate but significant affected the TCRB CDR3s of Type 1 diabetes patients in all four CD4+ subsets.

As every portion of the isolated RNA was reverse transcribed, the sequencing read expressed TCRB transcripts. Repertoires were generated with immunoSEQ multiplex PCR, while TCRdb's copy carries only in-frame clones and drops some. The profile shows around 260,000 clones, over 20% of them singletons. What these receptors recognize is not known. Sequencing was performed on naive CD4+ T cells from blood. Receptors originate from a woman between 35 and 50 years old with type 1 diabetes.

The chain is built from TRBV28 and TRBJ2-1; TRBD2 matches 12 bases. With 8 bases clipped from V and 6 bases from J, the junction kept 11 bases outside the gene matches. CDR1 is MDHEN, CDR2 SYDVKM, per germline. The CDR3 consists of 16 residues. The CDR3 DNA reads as TGTGCCAGCTCCCCGACTAGCGGGAGAACAACCAATGAGCAGTTCTTC. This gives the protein CASSPTSGRTTNEQFF.

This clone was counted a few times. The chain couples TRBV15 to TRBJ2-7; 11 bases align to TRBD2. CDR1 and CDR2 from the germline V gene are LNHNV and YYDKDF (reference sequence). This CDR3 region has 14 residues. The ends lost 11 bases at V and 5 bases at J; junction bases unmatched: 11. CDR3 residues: CAAPLAGGPDEQYF. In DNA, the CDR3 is TGTGCCGCTCCCTTAGCGGGAGGGCCGGACGAGCAGTACTTC.

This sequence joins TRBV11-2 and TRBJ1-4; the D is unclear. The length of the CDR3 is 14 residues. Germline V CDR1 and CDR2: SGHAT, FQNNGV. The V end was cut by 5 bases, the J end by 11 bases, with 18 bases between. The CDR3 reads CASSQFPRREKLFF. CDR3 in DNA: TGTGCCAGCAGCCAATTCCCTCGACGGGAGAAACTGTTTTTT.

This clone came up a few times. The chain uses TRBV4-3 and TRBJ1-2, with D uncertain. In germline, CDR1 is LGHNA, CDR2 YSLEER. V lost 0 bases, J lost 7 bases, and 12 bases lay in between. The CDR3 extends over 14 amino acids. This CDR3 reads CASSQDEGASGYTF. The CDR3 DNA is TGCGCCAGCAGCCAAGATGAGGGCGCAAGTGGCTACACCTTC.

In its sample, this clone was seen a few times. This CDR3 reads CASSARNTEAFF. CDR3 nucleotide sequence: TGTGCCAGCAGTGCTCGGAACACTGAAGCTTTCTTT. V gene TRBV25-1 combines with J gene TRBJ1-1; unclear D gene. The CDR3 is made up of 12 amino acids. V gave up 4 bases and J gave up 1 base, with 4 bases separating them. Looked up from germline, CDR1 is MGHDK and CDR2 is SYGVNS.

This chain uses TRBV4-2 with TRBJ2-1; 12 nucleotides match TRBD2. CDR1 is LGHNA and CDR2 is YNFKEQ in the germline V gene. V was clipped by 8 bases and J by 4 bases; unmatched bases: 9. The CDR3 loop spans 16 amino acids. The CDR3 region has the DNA TGTGCCAGCTCAAAGGGGGGGACTAGCGGGTACAATGAGCAGTTCTTC. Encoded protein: CASSKGGTSGYNEQFF.

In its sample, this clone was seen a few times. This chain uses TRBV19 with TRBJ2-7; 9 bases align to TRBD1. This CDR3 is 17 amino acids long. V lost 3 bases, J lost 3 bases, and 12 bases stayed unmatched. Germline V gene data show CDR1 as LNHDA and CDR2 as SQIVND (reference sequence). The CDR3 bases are TGTGCCAGTAGTATCTCCGGGACAGGGAACATAGGCTACGAGCAGTACTTC. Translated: CASSISGTGNIGYEQYF.

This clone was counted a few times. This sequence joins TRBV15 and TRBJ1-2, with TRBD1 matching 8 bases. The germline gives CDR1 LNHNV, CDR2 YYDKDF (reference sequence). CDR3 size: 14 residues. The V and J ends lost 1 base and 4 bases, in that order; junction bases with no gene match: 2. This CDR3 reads CATSRVGTGYGYTF. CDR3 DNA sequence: TGTGCCACCAGCAGAGTCGGGACAGGCTATGGCTACACCTTC.

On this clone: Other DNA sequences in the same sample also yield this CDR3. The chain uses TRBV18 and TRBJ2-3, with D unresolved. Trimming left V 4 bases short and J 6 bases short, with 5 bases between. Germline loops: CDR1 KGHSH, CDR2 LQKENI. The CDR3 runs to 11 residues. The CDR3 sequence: CASSRADTQYF. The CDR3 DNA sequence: TGTGCCAGCTCACGAGCCGATACGCAGTATTTT.

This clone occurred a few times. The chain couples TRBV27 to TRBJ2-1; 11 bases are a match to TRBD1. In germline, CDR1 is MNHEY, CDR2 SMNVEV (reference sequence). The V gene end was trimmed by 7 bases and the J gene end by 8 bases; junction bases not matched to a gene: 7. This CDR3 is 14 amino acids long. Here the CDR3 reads CASNKGQGVYEQFF. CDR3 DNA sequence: TGTGCCAGCAATAAGGGACAGGGGGTGTATGAGCAGTTCTTC.

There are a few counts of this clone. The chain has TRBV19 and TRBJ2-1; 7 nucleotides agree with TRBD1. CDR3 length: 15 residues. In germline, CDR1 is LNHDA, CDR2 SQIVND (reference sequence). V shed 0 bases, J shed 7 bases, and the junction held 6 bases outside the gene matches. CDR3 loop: CASSIESLRGNEQFF. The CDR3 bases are TGTGCCAGTAGTATAGAGTCCCTCAGGGGGAATGAGCAGTTCTTC.

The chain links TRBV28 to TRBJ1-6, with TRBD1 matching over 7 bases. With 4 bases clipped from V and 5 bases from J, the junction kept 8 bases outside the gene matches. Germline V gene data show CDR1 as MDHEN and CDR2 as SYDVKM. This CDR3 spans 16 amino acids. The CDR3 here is CASSSTGQVDNSPLHF. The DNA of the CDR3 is TGTGCCAGCAGTTCAACCGGACAGGTCGATAATTCACCCCTCCACTTT.

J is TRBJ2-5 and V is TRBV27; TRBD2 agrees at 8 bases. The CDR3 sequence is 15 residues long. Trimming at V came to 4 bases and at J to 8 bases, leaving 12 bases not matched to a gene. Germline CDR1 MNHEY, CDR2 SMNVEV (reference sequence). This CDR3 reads CASSSPLRSGGTQYF. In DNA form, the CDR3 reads TGTGCCAGCAGTTCGCCCTTAAGGAGCGGGGGTACCCAGTACTTC.

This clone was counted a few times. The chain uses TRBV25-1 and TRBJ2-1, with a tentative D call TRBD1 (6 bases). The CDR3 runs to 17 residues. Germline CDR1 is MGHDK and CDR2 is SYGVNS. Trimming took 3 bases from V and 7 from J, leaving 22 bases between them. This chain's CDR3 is CASSDLIWGQSGNEQFF. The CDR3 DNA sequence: TGTGCCAGCAGTGACCTCATCTGGGGGCAGTCGGGAAATGAGCAGTTCTTC. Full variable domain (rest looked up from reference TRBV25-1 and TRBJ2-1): EADIYQTPRYLVIGTGKKITLECSQTMGHDKMYWYQQDPGMELHLIHYSYGVNSTEKGDLSSESTVSRIRTEHFPLTLESARPSHTSQYLCASSDLIWGQSGNEQFFGPGTRLTVL.

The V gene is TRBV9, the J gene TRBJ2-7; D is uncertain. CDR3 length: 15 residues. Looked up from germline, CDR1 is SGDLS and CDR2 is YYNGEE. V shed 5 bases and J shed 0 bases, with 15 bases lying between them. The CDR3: CASSLSSSSSYEQYF. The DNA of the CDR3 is TGTGCCAGCAGTCTTTCTTCTTCTAGCTCCTACGAGCAGTACTTC.

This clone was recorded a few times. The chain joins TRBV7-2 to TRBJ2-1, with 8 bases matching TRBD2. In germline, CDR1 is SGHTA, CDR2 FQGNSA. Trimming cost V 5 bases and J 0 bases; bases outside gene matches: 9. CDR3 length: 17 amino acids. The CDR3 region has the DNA TGTGCCAGCAGCCTGCTCGGGAGGGGGACCTCCTACAATGAGCAGTTCTTC. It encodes CASSLLGRGTSYNEQFF.

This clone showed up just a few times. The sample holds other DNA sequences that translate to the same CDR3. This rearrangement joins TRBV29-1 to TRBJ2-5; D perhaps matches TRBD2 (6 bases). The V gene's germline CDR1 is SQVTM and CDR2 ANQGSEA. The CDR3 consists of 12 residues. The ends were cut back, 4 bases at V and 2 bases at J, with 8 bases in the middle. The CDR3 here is CSVGREQETQYF. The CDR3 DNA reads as TGCAGCGTTGGGAGGGAACAAGAGACCCAGTACTTC. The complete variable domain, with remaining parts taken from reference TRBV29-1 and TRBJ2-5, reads SAVISQKPSRDICQRGTSLTIQCQVDSQVTMMFWYRQQPGQSLTLIATANQGSEATYESGFVIDKFPISRPNLTFSTLTVSNMSPEDSSIYLCSVGREQETQYFGPGTRLLVL.

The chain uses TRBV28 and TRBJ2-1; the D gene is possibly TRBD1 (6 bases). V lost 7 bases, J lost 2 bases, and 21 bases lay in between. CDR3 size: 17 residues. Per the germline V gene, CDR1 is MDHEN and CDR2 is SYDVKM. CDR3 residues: CASNSPRTASTYNEQFF. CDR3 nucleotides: TGTGCCAGCAATTCCCCCCGGACAGCATCGACCTACAATGAGCAGTTCTTC.

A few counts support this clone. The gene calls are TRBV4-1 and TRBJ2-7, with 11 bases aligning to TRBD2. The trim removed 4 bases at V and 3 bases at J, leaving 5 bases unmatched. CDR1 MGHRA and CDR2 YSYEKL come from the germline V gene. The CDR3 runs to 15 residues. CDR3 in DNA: TGCGCCAGCAGCCCGGGGACTAGCGGAGACTACGAGCAGTACTTC. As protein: CASSPGTSGDYEQYF.

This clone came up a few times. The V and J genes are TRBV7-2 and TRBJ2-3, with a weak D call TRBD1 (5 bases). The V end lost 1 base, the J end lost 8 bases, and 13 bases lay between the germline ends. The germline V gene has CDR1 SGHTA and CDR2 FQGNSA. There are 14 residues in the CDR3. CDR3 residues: CASSLVFGRATQYF. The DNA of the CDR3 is TGTGCCAGCAGCTTAGTTTTCGGCAGGGCTACGCAGTATTTT. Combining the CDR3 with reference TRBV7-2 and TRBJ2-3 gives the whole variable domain GAGVSQSPSNKVTEKGKDVELRCDPISGHTALYWYRQSLGQGLEFLIYFQGNSAPDKSGLPSDRFSAERTGGSVSTLTIQRTQQEDSAVYLCASSLVFGRATQYFGPGTRLTVL.

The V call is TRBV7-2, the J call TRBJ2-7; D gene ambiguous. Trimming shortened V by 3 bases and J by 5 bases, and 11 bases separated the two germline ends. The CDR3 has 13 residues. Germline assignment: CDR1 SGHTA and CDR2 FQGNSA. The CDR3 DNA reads TGTGCCAGCAGCTTTACCGGGTACAACGAGCAGTACTTC. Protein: CASSFTGYNEQYF.

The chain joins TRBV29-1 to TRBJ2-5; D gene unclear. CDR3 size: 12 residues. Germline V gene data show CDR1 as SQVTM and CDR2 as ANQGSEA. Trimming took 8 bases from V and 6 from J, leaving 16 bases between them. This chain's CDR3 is CSQLGFGKTQYF. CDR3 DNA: TGCAGCCAGCTGGGCTTCGGAAAGACCCAGTACTTC.

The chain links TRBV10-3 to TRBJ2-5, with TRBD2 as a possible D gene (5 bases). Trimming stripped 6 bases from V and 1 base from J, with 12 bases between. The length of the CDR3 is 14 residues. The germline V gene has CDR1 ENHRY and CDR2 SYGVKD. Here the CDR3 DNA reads TGTGCCATCAGCCCGAGAGCGGTCCAAGAGACCCAGTACTTC. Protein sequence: CAISPRAVQETQYF.